This TCR beta chain derives from a study of cytomegalovirus exposure and HLA in healthy donors. Points from the study as a whole: An analysis was carried out later, and it reportedly showed fewer N-insertions in an Asian-associated ancestry cluster than the approximately 610-donor mean. As a later analysis showed, several of the most significant clusters appeared to be linked to common viral pathogens.

This clone turned up a few times. As yet, its antigen is unknown. CDR1 and CDR2 (germline): SGHTA, FQGNSA. This CDR3 spans 11 amino acids. The PCR employed 60 Vbeta primers together with 13 Jbeta primers. Under the authors' procedure: About 83 million unique TCR beta chains, roughly 10 million shared, were counted in a later analysis. Assay: immunoSEQ multiplex PCR; the TCRdb copy retains only in-frame clones and omits some. That table is the source of V, J and clone size, and D and trimming were worked out from the DNA. The top ten hold around 4.3% of the sample, which has roughly 180,000 clones, 75% to 90% seen once.

This clonotype originated in a woman aged 45-59 years in good health and CMV-seropositive. This rearrangement joins TRBV7-2 to TRBJ2-5; D uncertain. The J call may be faulty, since TRBJ2-7 better matches the DNA end. The sequenced sample was PBMCs. In DNA, the CDR3 is TGTGCCAGCAGCTTCCTCTACGAGCAGTACTTC. As protein: CASSFLYEQYF.